Listed below are T cell receptor beta chains from one sample, sequenced in a study of HIV-infected patients and healthy controls. In TCRdb, the 5' RACE reads were re-called with MiXCR into one record per CDR3 protein. Here the sample spans about 10,000 distinct CDR3 sequences, more than 9% being singletons. This sample comprised blood, obtained before antiretroviral therapy. Receptors were obtained from an adult with HIV infection. Each CDR3 is given with its conserved first and last residue. D genes are given only for firm matches. The size entry is marked missing in some rows and otherwise reads once, few, many or a size class.

clone size: NA
D gene: NA
CDR3 length: 14
J gene: TRBJ2-1
V gene: TRBV20-1
CDR3 DNA: TGCAGTGCTAGATCAGCAGAGCTTTACAATGAGCAGTTCTTC
CDR3 protein: CSARSAELYNEQFF

clone size: many
D gene: NA
CDR3 length: 13
J gene: TRBJ2-6
V gene: TRBV20-1
CDR3 DNA: TGCAGTGCTAAAGGGGCTGGGGCCAACGTCCTGACTTTC
CDR3 protein: CSAKGAGANVLTF

clone size: medium-sized
D gene: NA
CDR3 length: 15
J gene: TRBJ1-2
V gene: TRBV3-1
CDR3 DNA: TGTGCCAGCAGCCAAGCGGCAGAGCCTAACTATGGCTACACCTTC
CDR3 protein: CASSQAAEPNYGYTF

clone size: many
D gene: TRBD2
CDR3 length: 16
J gene: TRBJ2-5
V gene: TRBV7-2
CDR3 DNA: TGTGCCAGCAGCCCGATAGCGGGAGAGAGGGAAGAGACCCAGTACTTC
CDR3 protein: CASSPIAGEREETQYF

clone size: many
D gene: TRBD2
CDR3 length: 15
J gene: TRBJ2-1
V gene: TRBV20-1
CDR3 DNA: TGCAGTGCTAGAGGGAGGACTAGCGTCTCTAGTGAGCAGTTCTTC
CDR3 protein: CSARGRTSVSSEQFF

clone size: many
D gene: NA
CDR3 length: 18
J gene: TRBJ2-6
V gene: TRBV7-3
CDR3 DNA: TGTGCCAGCAGCTTAACGGGACGGGCGGGCTCTGGGGCCAACGTCCTGACTTTC
CDR3 protein: CASSLTGRAGSGANVLTF

clone size: few
D gene: TRBD2
CDR3 length: 14
J gene: TRBJ2-3
V gene: TRBV29-1
CDR3 DNA: TGCAGCGTTATCCAGCGGGGGGGCGAGGATACGCAGTATTTT
CDR3 protein: CSVIQRGGEDTQYF

clone size: NA
D gene: NA
CDR3 length: 14
J gene: TRBJ1-2
V gene: TRBV13
CDR3 DNA: TGTGCCAGCAGCTTACAGGGGTCCCACTATGGCTACACCTTC
CDR3 protein: CASSLQGSHYGYTF

clone size: medium-sized
D gene: NA
CDR3 length: 12
J gene: TRBJ2-3
V gene: TRBV5-1
CDR3 DNA: TGCGCCAGCAGCTTGGGGGCAGATACGCAGTATTTT
CDR3 protein: CASSLGADTQYF

clone size: many
D gene: NA
CDR3 length: 12
J gene: TRBJ2-2
V gene: TRBV30
CDR3 DNA: TGTGCCTGGAGTGTCAGAGTCGGGGAGCTGTTTTTT
CDR3 protein: CAWSVRVGELFF

clone size: many
D gene: NA
CDR3 length: 12
J gene: TRBJ1-5
V gene: TRBV14
CDR3 DNA: TGTGCCAGCAGCCAAGGTATGAGGCCCCAGCATTTT
CDR3 protein: CASSQGMRPQHF

clone size: many
D gene: TRBD2
CDR3 length: 16
J gene: TRBJ2-3
V gene: TRBV5-1
CDR3 DNA: TGCGCCAGCAGCCCCGGACTAGCGGGAGAGGTGGATACGCAGTATTTT
CDR3 protein: CASSPGLAGEVDTQYF

clone size: many
D gene: TRBD2
CDR3 length: 15
J gene: TRBJ2-1
V gene: TRBV4-3
CDR3 DNA: TGCGCCAGCAGCCCGACTAGCGGGATTACAAATGAGCAGTTCTTC
CDR3 protein: CASSPTSGITNEQFF

clone size: few
D gene: NA
CDR3 length: 13
J gene: TRBJ2-1
V gene: TRBV18
CDR3 DNA: TGTGCCAGCTCAGTAAGCCTCCGCGATGAGCAGTTCTTC
CDR3 protein: CASSVSLRDEQFF

clone size: NA
D gene: TRBD1
CDR3 length: 15
J gene: TRBJ2-7
V gene: TRBV7-3
CDR3 DNA: TGTGCCAGCAGCTTAATGGGACAGGGACGCTACGAGCAGTACTTC
CDR3 protein: CASSLMGQGRYEQYF

clone size: few
D gene: NA
CDR3 length: 12
J gene: TRBJ2-5
V gene: TRBV19
CDR3 DNA: TGTGCCACCTCCGGGGAGTGGGAGACCCAGTACTTC
CDR3 protein: CATSGEWETQYF

clone size: many
D gene: TRBD2
CDR3 length: 12
J gene: TRBJ2-1
V gene: TRBV7-2
CDR3 DNA: TGTGCCTCGGGACTAGCCAGCAATGAGCAGTTCTTC
CDR3 protein: CASGLASNEQFF

clone size: many
D gene: NA
CDR3 length: 13
J gene: TRBJ2-5
V gene: TRBV9
CDR3 DNA: TGTGCCAGCAGCGCCGGGGCCATCGAGACCCAGTACTTC
CDR3 protein: CASSAGAIETQYF

clone size: few
D gene: TRBD2
CDR3 length: 18
J gene: TRBJ2-5
V gene: TRBV29-1
CDR3 DNA: TGCAGCGTTGAATCCGGACTAGCGGGCTCTGTCGGAGGGGAGACCCAGTACTTC
CDR3 protein: CSVESGLAGSVGGETQYF

clone size: many
D gene: NA
CDR3 length: 13
J gene: TRBJ2-5
V gene: TRBV20-1
CDR3 DNA: TGCAGTGCTGAGCCCTGGGACCAAGAGACCCAGTACTTC
CDR3 protein: CSAEPWDQETQYF

clone size: many
D gene: TRBD2
CDR3 length: 14
J gene: TRBJ2-1
V gene: TRBV28
CDR3 DNA: TGTGCCAGCAGCTTAGCGGGAGACCATATTGAGCAGTTCTTC
CDR3 protein: CASSLAGDHIEQFF

clone size: many
D gene: NA
CDR3 length: 15
J gene: TRBJ2-5
V gene: TRBV20-1
CDR3 DNA: TGCAGTGCTAGAGGGGGCAGGGACCACCCTTGGACCCAGTACTTC
CDR3 protein: CSARGGRDHPWTQYF

clone size: few
D gene: NA
CDR3 length: 17
J gene: TRBJ2-1
V gene: TRBV6-1
CDR3 DNA: TGTGCCAGCAGTCCCTTAAGTATGGCGGGCACTGGGAGTGAGCAGTTCTTC
CDR3 protein: CASSPLSMAGTGSEQFF

clone size: NA
D gene: TRBD1
CDR3 length: 15
J gene: TRBJ1-1
V gene: TRBV6-5
CDR3 DNA: TGTGCCAGCAGTCCAATTGACAGGGTGGGCACTGAAGCTTTCTTT
CDR3 protein: CASSPIDRVGTEAFF

clone size: many
D gene: NA
CDR3 length: 17
J gene: TRBJ2-3
V gene: TRBV24-1
CDR3 DNA: TGTGCCACCAGCCCTACTTCGATGGGGGCCTATGGAGATACGCAGTATTTT
CDR3 protein: CATSPTSMGAYGDTQYF

clone size: many
D gene: NA
CDR3 length: 16
J gene: TRBJ1-1
V gene: TRBV15
CDR3 DNA: TGTGCCACCAGCACAATTATGAGGGAAGCGGACACTGAAGCTTTCTTT
CDR3 protein: CATSTIMREADTEAFF

clone size: many
D gene: NA
CDR3 length: 12
J gene: TRBJ2-2
V gene: TRBV24-1
CDR3 DNA: TGTGCCACCAGTATTGACACCGGGGAGCTGTTTTTT
CDR3 protein: CATSIDTGELFF

clone size: NA
D gene: NA
CDR3 length: 14
J gene: TRBJ1-4
V gene: TRBV27
CDR3 DNA: TGTGCCAGCAGTTTATATAGTGGCAACGGAAAACTGTTTTTT
CDR3 protein: CASSLYSGNGKLFF

clone size: many
D gene: TRBD1
CDR3 length: 15
J gene: TRBJ2-3
V gene: TRBV9
CDR3 DNA: TGTGCCAGCAGCGGGGACAGGGGGCCGACAGATACGCAGTATTTT
CDR3 protein: CASSGDRGPTDTQYF

clone size: few
D gene: TRBD2
CDR3 length: 15
J gene: TRBJ2-5
V gene: TRBV3-1
CDR3 DNA: TGTGCCAGCAGCCATGGACTAGCGGGGTGGGAGACCCAGTACTTC
CDR3 protein: CASSHGLAGWETQYF

clone size: many
D gene: NA
CDR3 length: 16
J gene: TRBJ1-2
V gene: TRBV19
CDR3 DNA: TGTGCCAGTAGTACCTCTGACCGGGCCAGCGCCTATGGCTACACCTTC
CDR3 protein: CASSTSDRASAYGYTF

clone size: many
D gene: NA
CDR3 length: 12
J gene: TRBJ2-1
V gene: TRBV14
CDR3 DNA: TGTGCCAGCAGCCCAACTCGAACTAAGCAGTTCTTC
CDR3 protein: CASSPTRTKQFF

clone size: many
D gene: NA
CDR3 length: 15
J gene: TRBJ2-3
V gene: TRBV4-1
CDR3 DNA: TGCGCCAGCAGCCAAGCCCGGACGCACACAGATACGCAGTATTTT
CDR3 protein: CASSQARTHTDTQYF

clone size: medium-sized
D gene: TRBD1
CDR3 length: 15
J gene: TRBJ2-3
V gene: TRBV19
CDR3 DNA: TGTGCCAGCCGGAAAGGGACAGGGCTCACAGATACGCAGTATTTT
CDR3 protein: CASRKGTGLTDTQYF

clone size: many
D gene: TRBD1
CDR3 length: 22
J gene: TRBJ2-6
V gene: TRBV6-5
CDR3 DNA: TGTGCCAGCAGTTACCGACACGGTTCCGGGACAGGGCCTTTCTCTGGGGCCAACGTCCTGACTTTC
CDR3 protein: CASSYRHGSGTGPFSGANVLTF

clone size: many
D gene: TRBD1
CDR3 length: 16
J gene: TRBJ2-5
V gene: TRBV5-1
CDR3 DNA: TGCGCCAGCAGCTTGGGAATAGGACAGGCGGAAGAGACCCAGTACTTC
CDR3 protein: CASSLGIGQAEETQYF

clone size: many
D gene: NA
CDR3 length: 13
J gene: TRBJ1-1
V gene: TRBV12-3/TRBV12-4
CDR3 DNA: TGTGCCAGCAGTTCTTCAACGAACACTGAAGCTTTCTTT
CDR3 protein: CASSSSTNTEAFF

clone size: many
D gene: TRBD2
CDR3 length: 17
J gene: TRBJ2-3
V gene: TRBV7-2
CDR3 DNA: TGTGCCAGCAGCCCACATATGGGGACTAGCGGTGGGGATACGCAGTATTTT
CDR3 protein: CASSPHMGTSGGDTQYF

clone size: many
D gene: TRBD2
CDR3 length: 16
J gene: TRBJ2-3
V gene: TRBV7-2
CDR3 DNA: TGTGCCAGCAGCTTATCGAGCGGGAGGGGGGCAGATACGCAGTATTTT
CDR3 protein: CASSLSSGRGADTQYF

clone size: few
D gene: NA
CDR3 length: 15
J gene: TRBJ2-2
V gene: TRBV6-5
CDR3 DNA: TGTGCCAGCAGTTACTCGCACCGTCGGAGTGGGGAGCTGTTTTTT
CDR3 protein: CASSYSHRRSGELFF

clone size: many
D gene: NA
CDR3 length: 14
J gene: TRBJ2-1
V gene: TRBV12-3/TRBV12-4
CDR3 DNA: TGTGCCAGCAGTCCCATACCGATGGGGGGTGAGCAGTTCTTC
CDR3 protein: CASSPIPMGGEQFF

clone size: many
D gene: TRBD2
CDR3 length: 15
J gene: TRBJ2-2
V gene: TRBV20-1
CDR3 DNA: TGCAGTGCTGCCCGGCGGGAGGGTAACACCGGGGAGCTGTTTTTT
CDR3 protein: CSAARREGNTGELFF

clone size: many
D gene: NA
CDR3 length: 15
J gene: TRBJ2-1
V gene: TRBV7-9
CDR3 DNA: TGTGCCATCCCCAGGGGGGGGGTTTCCTACAATGAGCAGTTCTTC
CDR3 protein: CAIPRGGVSYNEQFF

clone size: NA
D gene: TRBD1
CDR3 length: 15
J gene: TRBJ2-3
V gene: TRBV5-1
CDR3 DNA: TGCGCCAGCAGCTTGACAGGGGGCATGGCAGATACGCAGTATTTT
CDR3 protein: CASSLTGGMADTQYF

clone size: many
D gene: TRBD2
CDR3 length: 15
J gene: TRBJ2-1
V gene: TRBV4-2
CDR3 DNA: TGTGCCAGCAGCCAAGAGGCTAGCGGCTACAATGAGCAGTTCTTC
CDR3 protein: CASSQEASGYNEQFF